The T cell receptor beta chain described here comes from a study of shared clonotypes between healthy human individuals. Study information: The study enrolled a couple of women and a few men aged 18 to 49.

General study points: Incomplete sequencing of sorted subsets was indicated by rarefaction despite large depth.

A word on this clone: As yet, its antigen is unknown.

Profiled with immunoSEQ multiplex PCR; TCRdb holds only in-frame clones, not every one. The data show fewer than 1 million clones, about 96% seen once. This CDR3 has 15 residues. The trim removed 5 bases at V and 4 bases at J, leaving 10 bases unmatched. Germline assignment: CDR1 SGHVS and CDR2 FNYEAQ. CD45RO-negative CD8 cells positively selected for CCR7 made up the naive population, which excluded terminally differentiated effector memory CD45RA+ cells. The sample was naive CD8+ T cells sorted from blood. V gene TRBV7-6 combines with J gene TRBJ2-7; 8 nucleotides match TRBD1. The receptor's source is a man aged 30-40 years in good health. In nucleotides, the CDR3 is TGTGCCAGCAGCCCCCTCCGGGACAGGACGTACGAGCAGTACTTC. Protein product: CASSPLRDRTYEQYF.